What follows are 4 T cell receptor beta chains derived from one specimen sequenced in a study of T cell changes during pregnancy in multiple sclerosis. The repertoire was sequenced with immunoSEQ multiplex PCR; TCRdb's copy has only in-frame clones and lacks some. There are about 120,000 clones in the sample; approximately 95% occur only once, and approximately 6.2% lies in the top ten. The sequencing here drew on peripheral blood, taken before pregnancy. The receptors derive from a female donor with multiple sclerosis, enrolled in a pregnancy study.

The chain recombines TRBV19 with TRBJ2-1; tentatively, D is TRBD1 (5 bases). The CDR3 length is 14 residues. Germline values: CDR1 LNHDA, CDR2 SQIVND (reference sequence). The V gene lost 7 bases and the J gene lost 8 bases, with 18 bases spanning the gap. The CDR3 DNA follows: TGTGCCAGTACTATTAAGGGGCTGATGGATGAGCAGTTCTTC. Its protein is CASTIKGLMDEQFF. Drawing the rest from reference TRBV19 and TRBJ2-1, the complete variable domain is DGGITQSPKYLFRKEGQNVTLSCEQNLNHDAMYWYRQDPGQGLRLIYYSQIVNDFQKGDIAEGYSVSREKKESFPLTVTSAQKNPTAFYLCASTIKGLMDEQFFGPGTRLTVL.

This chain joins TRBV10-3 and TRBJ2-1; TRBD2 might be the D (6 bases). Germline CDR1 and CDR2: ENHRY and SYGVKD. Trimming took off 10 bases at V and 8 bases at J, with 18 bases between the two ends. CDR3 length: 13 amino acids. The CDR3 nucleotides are TGTGCCAGTGCGGGGACCCTAAGGGATGAGCAGTTCTTC. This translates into CASAGTLRDEQFF.

CDR3 in DNA: TGCGCCAGCAGCTTGGTGGGCCTCTACGAGCAGTACTTC. Translation gives CASSLVGLYEQYF. This chain links TRBV5-1 with TRBJ2-7; D remains ambiguous. Germline V lookup: CDR1 SGHRS, CDR2 YFSETQ. Trimming stripped 0 bases from V and 3 bases from J, with 7 bases between. The CDR3 sequence is 13 residues long.

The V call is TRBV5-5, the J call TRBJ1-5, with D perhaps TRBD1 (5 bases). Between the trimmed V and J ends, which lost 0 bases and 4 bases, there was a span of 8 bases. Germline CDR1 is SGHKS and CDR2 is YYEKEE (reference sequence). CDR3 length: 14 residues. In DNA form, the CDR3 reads TGTGCCAGCAGCTTGGGTGACAGAAATCAGCCCCAGCATTTT. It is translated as CASSLGDRNQPQHF.